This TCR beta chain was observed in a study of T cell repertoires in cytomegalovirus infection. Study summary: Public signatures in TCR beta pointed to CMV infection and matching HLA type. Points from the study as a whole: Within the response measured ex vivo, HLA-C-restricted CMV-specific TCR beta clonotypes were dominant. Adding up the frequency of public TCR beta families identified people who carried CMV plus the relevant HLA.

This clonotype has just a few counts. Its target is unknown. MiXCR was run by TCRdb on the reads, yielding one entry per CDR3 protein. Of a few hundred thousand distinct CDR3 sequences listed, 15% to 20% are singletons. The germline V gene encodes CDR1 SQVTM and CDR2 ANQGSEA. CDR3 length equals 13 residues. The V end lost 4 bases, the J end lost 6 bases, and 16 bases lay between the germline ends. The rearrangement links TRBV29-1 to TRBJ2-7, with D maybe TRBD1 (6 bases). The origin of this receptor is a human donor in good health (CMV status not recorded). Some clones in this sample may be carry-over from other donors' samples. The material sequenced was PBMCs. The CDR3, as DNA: TGCAGCGTTGGGACAGCCCATCTAAGCGAGCAGTACTTC. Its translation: CSVGTAHLSEQYF.